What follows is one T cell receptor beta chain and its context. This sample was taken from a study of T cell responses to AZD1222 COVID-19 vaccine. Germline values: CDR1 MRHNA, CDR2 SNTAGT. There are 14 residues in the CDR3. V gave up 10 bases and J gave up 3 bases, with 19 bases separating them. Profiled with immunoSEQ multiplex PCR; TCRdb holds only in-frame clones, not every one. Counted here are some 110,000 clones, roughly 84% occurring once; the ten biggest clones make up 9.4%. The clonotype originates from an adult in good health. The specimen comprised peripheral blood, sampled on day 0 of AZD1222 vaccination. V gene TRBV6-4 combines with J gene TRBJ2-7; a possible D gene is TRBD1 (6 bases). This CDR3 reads CAKLPGQGIYEQYF. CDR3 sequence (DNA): TGTGCCAAGCTGCCGGGGCAGGGGATCTACGAGCAGTACTTC.